What follows describes a single T cell receptor (beta chain). This entry is derived from a study of cytomegalovirus exposure and HLA in healthy donors. The primer mix had 60 Vbeta and 13 Jbeta primers. Using immunoSEQ multiplex PCR, the repertoire was profiled, and TCRdb retains in-frame clones only, with some absent. The profile shows more than 95,000 clones, 70% to 90% of them singletons. The germline V and J ends were trimmed by 0 bases and 10 bases, with 10 bases remaining between them. The length of the CDR3 is 13 residues. Germline CDR1 is MNHEY and CDR2 is SVGAGI. The chain employs TRBV6-5 and TRBJ2-1; possible D gene TRBD2, 5 bases. The receptor's source is a man younger than 35 in good health and CMV-seropositive. Sequencing input: PBMCs. This CDR3 is CASSYSGVGEQFF. The CDR3 nucleotides are TGTGCCAGCAGTTACTCCGGGGTTGGGGAGCAGTTCTTC.